These 21 T cell receptor beta chains were sequenced from one sample in a study of T cell responses to AZD1222 COVID-19 vaccine. The repertoire was sequenced with immunoSEQ multiplex PCR; TCRdb's copy has only in-frame clones and lacks some. The sample records about 140,000 clones, about 93% being singletons. The specimen comprised peripheral blood, sampled on day 0 of AZD1222 vaccination. The receptors derive from an adult in good health.

The chain couples TRBV18 to TRBJ2-1; 8 bases align to TRBD2. Germline values: CDR1 KGHSH, CDR2 LQKENI. The CDR3 has 16 residues. Trimming cost V 3 bases and J 5 bases; bases outside gene matches: 9. CDR3 nucleotides: TGTGCCAGCTCACCGGTCGCGGGGGGAAGGGACAATGAGCAGTTCTTC. Translated: CASSPVAGGRDNEQFF.

The chain has TRBV28 and TRBJ2-7, with D perhaps matching TRBD1 (5 bases). Trimming shortened V by 6 bases and J by 2 bases, and 11 bases separated the two germline ends. In germline, CDR1 is MDHEN, CDR2 SYDVKM. CDR3 size: 13 residues. The CDR3 reads CASSRQFPYEQYF. CDR3 sequence (DNA): TGTGCCAGCAGCCGACAGTTCCCCTACGAGCAGTACTTC.

In regard to this clone: Since no conserved phenylalanine or tryptophan closes the CDR3, a read error is the likely cause. It is unclear where the CDR3 begins or ends on the DNA, so no DNA is shown, and the CDR3 is as TCRdb lists it. The chain combines TRBV2 with TRBJ1-1. The length of the CDR3 is 12 amino acids, counting both ends. The V gene's germline CDR1 is SNHLY and CDR2 FYNNEI. The CDR3 sequence: CASTPLLRGPSI.

V gene TRBV2 combines with J gene TRBJ1-6; maybe TRBD1 (5 bases). The CDR3 is 15 amino acids. Germline CDR1 reads SNHLY; CDR2 reads FYNNEI. V was shortened by 6 bases and J by 6 bases, with 15 bases between the two germline ends. CDR3 nucleotides: TGTGCCAGCAGCCGCTCCAGGGCCCTTAATTCACCCCTCCACTTT. Its protein is CASSRSRALNSPLHF.

The gene calls are TRBV6-2 or TRBV6-3 and TRBJ1-5; 7 nucleotides line up with TRBD1. CDR3 length: 15 amino acids. The germline CDR1 and CDR2 sequences are MNHEY and SVGEGT. J lost 5 bases, V lost 5 bases, and 9 bases had no gene match. In DNA form, the CDR3 reads TGTGCCAGCAGTCCCGACAGGGAAAGTCATCAGCCCCAGCATTTT. The encoded protein is CASSPDRESHQPQHF.

This sequence joins TRBV4-1 and TRBJ1-5, with D possibly being TRBD1 (6 bases). The CDR3 loop spans 16 amino acids. The germline V and J ends were trimmed by 2 bases and 3 bases, with 14 bases remaining between them. Per the germline V gene, CDR1 is MGHRA and CDR2 is YSYEKL. This CDR3 reads CASSQSAGALNQPQHF. The CDR3 region has the DNA TGCGCCAGCAGCCAATCTGCGGGGGCCCTCAATCAGCCCCAGCATTTT.

The V and J genes are TRBV7-2 and TRBJ1-1; a possible D gene is TRBD1 (5 bases). Germline loops: CDR1 SGHTA, CDR2 FQGNSA. Deletions cut 4 bases from V and 1 base from J, with 10 bases between. This CDR3 region has 14 residues. CDR3 in DNA: TGTGCCAGCAGCTCGAACGGGGGGAACACTGAAGCTTTCTTT. It codes for CASSSNGGNTEAFF.

The chain combines TRBV2 with TRBJ1-2, with TRBD1 matching over 8 bases. Germline CDR1 and CDR2: SNHLY and FYNNEI. J lost 4 bases, V lost 4 bases, and 5 bases had no gene match. The CDR3 extends over 14 amino acids. The CDR3 nucleotides read TGTGCCAGCAGTGGCAGGGGGCTCTCCTATGGCTACACCTTC. As protein: CASSGRGLSYGYTF.

The sample holds a few counts of this clone. The rearrangement joins TRBV18 to TRBJ2-2; D perhaps matches TRBD2 (5 bases). The germline V gene encodes CDR1 KGHSH and CDR2 LQKENI. V gave up 6 bases and J gave up 7 bases, with 9 bases separating them. This CDR3 is built from 12 residues. CDR3 region: CASSRGSGELFF. Here the CDR3 DNA reads TGTGCCAGCTCTCGGGGAAGCGGGGAGCTGTTTTTT.

The chain couples TRBV2 to TRBJ1-2, with D tentatively TRBD1 (5 bases). This CDR3 contains 14 residues. Per the germline V gene, CDR1 is SNHLY and CDR2 is FYNNEI. Trimming took 7 bases from V and 0 from J, leaving 12 bases between them. CDR3 DNA: TGTGCCAGCATTGCGGGGGAGGCTAACTATGGCTACACCTTC. It yields the protein CASIAGEANYGYTF.

The chain recombines TRBV9 with TRBJ2-5; tentative D call: TRBD2 (7 bases). This CDR3 is built from 14 residues. V was pared by 0 bases and J by 4 bases, with 10 bases between. Germline V gives CDR1 SGDLS, CDR2 YYNGEE. The CDR3 sequence: CASSVEGGLETQYF. The CDR3 nucleotides read TGTGCCAGCAGCGTAGAGGGGGGGCTAGAGACCCAGTACTTC.

V gene TRBV4-1 combines with J gene TRBJ1-2; a possible D gene is TRBD1 (5 bases). The germline V gene has CDR1 MGHRA and CDR2 YSYEKL. V was shortened by 3 bases and J by 8 bases, with 13 bases between the two germline ends. CDR3 length: 13 residues. CDR3 region: CASSQVGGAGYTF. The DNA of the CDR3 is TGCGCCAGCAGCCAGGTCGGCGGGGCCGGCTACACCTTC.

The count of this clone is one. This CDR3 reads CASSFVGNEKLFF. The CDR3 nucleotides read TGTGCCAGCAGCTTCGTCGGTAATGAAAAACTGTTTTTT. V is TRBV7-9 and J is TRBJ1-4; D gene ambiguous. The germline CDR1 and CDR2 sequences are SEHNR and FQNEAQ (reference sequence). The CDR3 runs 13 residues. V shed 3 bases and J shed 4 bases, with 6 bases lying between them. Full variable domain (outside the CDR3, taken from reference TRBV7-9 and TRBJ1-4): DTGVSQNPRHKITKRGQNVTFRCDPISEHNRLYWYRQTLGQGPEFLTYFQNEAQLEKSRLLSDRFSAERPKGSFSTLEIQRTEQGDSAMYLCASSFVGNEKLFFGSGTQLSVL.

The V and J genes are TRBV18 and TRBJ1-1; D is unresolved. V lost 7 bases, J lost 3 bases, and 12 bases lay in between. The CDR3 is 13 amino acids. Germline V gene sequence: CDR1 KGHSH, CDR2 LQKENI. The DNA of the CDR3 is TGTGCCAGCTTGACCGGAGAACACACTGAAGCTTTCTTT. This codes for CASLTGEHTEAFF.

The chain has TRBV7-9 and TRBJ1-4, with TRBD1 identical over 8 bases. The ends lost 4 bases at V and 5 bases at J; junction bases unmatched: 15. The germline CDR1 and CDR2 sequences are SEHNR and FQNEAQ (reference sequence). The CDR3 totals 18 residues. The DNA of the CDR3 is TGTGCCAGCAGCTCCGTCCTGACAGGGGAGCGGCGAAATGAAAAACTGTTTTTT. Amino acids: CASSSVLTGERRNEKLFF.

Here the CDR3 reads CASSLVQGNEQFF. CDR3 in DNA: TGTGCCAGCAGCTTAGTCCAGGGGAATGAGCAGTTCTTC. V gene TRBV11-2 combines with J gene TRBJ2-1, with D perhaps matching TRBD1 (6 bases). Looked up from germline, CDR1 is SGHAT and CDR2 is FQNNGV. This CDR3 is built from 13 residues. The V end was cut by 1 base, the J end by 7 bases, with 8 bases between.

The V and J genes are TRBV2 and TRBJ2-7; a possible D gene is TRBD1 (6 bases). The CDR3 is made up of 13 amino acids. Germline V gives CDR1 SNHLY, CDR2 FYNNEI. Trimming took off 4 bases at V and 1 base at J, with 8 bases between the two ends. CDR3 residues: CASSGQVSYEQYF. The CDR3 nucleotides are TGTGCCAGCAGTGGACAGGTGTCCTACGAGCAGTACTTC.

The rearrangement joins TRBV27 to TRBJ2-1; D assignment may be TRBD1 or TRBD2 (5 bases each). CDR1 and CDR2 (germline): MNHEY, SMNVEV (reference sequence). V was trimmed by 6 bases and J by 9 bases, leaving 15 bases between them. CDR3 length equals 13 residues. The CDR3 DNA is TGTGCCAGCAGATCGTTCGGGGCAGGTGAGCAGTTCTTC. Translation gives CASRSFGAGEQFF.

Only one count was recorded for this clone. The rearrangement joins TRBV11-2 to TRBJ2-1, with no clear D. V was shortened by 1 base and J by 8 bases, with 15 bases between the two germline ends. The V gene's germline CDR1 is SGHAT and CDR2 FQNNGV. The CDR3 length is 15 residues. CDR3 sequence (DNA): TGTGCCAGCAGCTTAGTAACCACTAAGTATTATGAGCAGTTCTTC. This encodes CASSLVTTKYYEQFF.

The chain employs TRBV11-3 and TRBJ1-6; D not resolved. Trimming shortened V by 5 bases and J by 10 bases, and 12 bases separated the two germline ends. The CDR3 has 13 amino acids. From germline, CDR1 is SGHNT and CDR2 YENEEA. The CDR3 DNA follows: TGTGCCAGCAGCCACAATAGGACGTCACCCCTCCACTTT. Its protein product is CASSHNRTSPLHF.

The V and J genes are TRBV7-8 and TRBJ2-7, with TRBD2 as a possible D gene (5 bases). The CDR3 contains 13 residues. Trimming took 5 bases from V and 3 from J, leaving 11 bases between them. The germline V gene encodes CDR1 SGHVS and CDR2 FQNEAQ. For the CDR3, the DNA is TGTGCCAGCAGCACCAGTCGGGGCTACGAGCAGTACTTC. Its protein is CASSTSRGYEQYF.